This entry lists 18 T cell receptor beta chains sequenced from one sample in a study of T cells in localized non-small cell lung cancer. Assay used: immunoSEQ multiplex PCR; TCRdb lists only in-frame clones, some missing. The repertoire holds around 64,000 clones, about four fifths seen once, with roughly 4.5% in the top ten. Sequences were derived from PBMCs, sampled before any cancer treatment. The receptors here all came from a man aged 40-75 years with stage II lung adenocarcinoma.

The rearrangement links TRBV20-1 to TRBJ2-1; D uncertain. The length of the CDR3 is 11 residues. CDR1 and CDR2 (germline): DFQATT, SNEGSKA (reference sequence). Deletions cut 4 bases from V and 8 bases from J, with 9 bases between. As DNA, the CDR3 is TGCAGTGCTAATCCTCGCCATGAGCAGTTCTTC. Translated: CSANPRHEQFF.

This clone was seen only once. The V call is TRBV27, the J call TRBJ1-4; D is unclear. The CDR3 is 15 residues long. Germline V gene data show CDR1 as MNHEY and CDR2 as SMNVEV (reference sequence). V was pared by 3 bases and J by 7 bases, with 15 bases between. The CDR3 region is CASSFGLTGGEKLFF. Here the CDR3 DNA reads TGTGCCAGCAGTTTTGGACTGACCGGTGGTGAAAAACTGTTTTTT.

A single count supports this clone. This chain uses TRBV2 with TRBJ1-3, with D tentatively TRBD1 (5 bases). CDR1 is SNHLY, CDR2 FYNNEI, per germline. Trimming removed 4 bases at V and 1 base at J, with 20 bases between. CDR3 length equals 18 residues. The CDR3 loop is CASSGGAPVGVSGNTIYF. The CDR3 nucleotides read TGTGCCAGCAGTGGGGGCGCCCCAGTAGGGGTATCTGGAAACACCATATATTTT. Variable domain in full (rest from reference TRBV2 and TRBJ1-3): EPEVTQTPSHQVTQMGQEVILRCVPISNHLYFYWYRQILGQKVEFLVSFYNNEISEKSEIFDDQFSVERPDGSNFTLKIRSTKLEDSAMYFCASSGGAPVGVSGNTIYFGEGSWLTVV.

The rearrangement uses TRBV7-2 and TRBJ2-5; 7 bases are a match to TRBD1. This CDR3 contains 18 residues. Unmatched junction bases numbered 15, after V lost 2 bases and J lost 3 bases. The germline V gene has CDR1 SGHTA and CDR2 FQGNSA. Here the CDR3 reads CASSLRHRWTGMEETQYF. CDR3 coding DNA: TGTGCCAGCAGCTTAAGACATCGATGGACAGGAATGGAAGAGACCCAGTACTTC. The variable domain in full, with the rest retrieved from reference TRBV7-2 and TRBJ2-5, is GAGVSQSPSNKVTEKGKDVELRCDPISGHTALYWYRQSLGQGLEFLIYFQGNSAPDKSGLPSDRFSAERTGGSVSTLTIQRTQQEDSAVYLCASSLRHRWTGMEETQYFGPGTRLLVL.

This chain links TRBV7-1 with TRBJ1-5, with unresolved D. TRBV7-1 is given ORF status, its function remaining uncertain. V gave up 4 bases and J gave up 7 bases, with 8 bases separating them. This CDR3 region has 12 residues. CDR3 loop: CASSLRDQPQHF. The CDR3 DNA sequence: TGTGCCAGCAGCTTAAGAGACCAGCCCCAGCATTTT.

This chain joins TRBV7-9 and TRBJ2-2; D tentatively reads TRBD1 or TRBD2 (5 bases each). V was cut by 6 bases and J by 5 bases, with 13 bases left in between. This CDR3 is built from 14 residues. In germline, CDR1 is SEHNR, CDR2 FQNEAQ (reference sequence). In nucleotides, the CDR3 is TGTGCCAGCAGTCCTCCGGGGCATACCGGGGAGCTGTTTTTT. This gives the protein CASSPPGHTGELFF.

This rearrangement joins TRBV5-8 to TRBJ2-1; D is perhaps TRBD1 (7 bases). In germline, CDR1 is SGHTS, CDR2 YDEGEE. The CDR3 sequence is 15 residues long. The germline V and J ends were trimmed by 7 bases and 7 bases, with 21 bases remaining between them. The CDR3 here is CASGPDRAGLNEQFF. Here the CDR3 DNA reads TGTGCCAGCGGGCCAGACAGGGCGGGACTTAATGAGCAGTTCTTC.

The J gene is TRBJ1-2, the V gene TRBV6-5; the D gene is possibly TRBD1 (6 bases). The CDR3 consists of 14 residues. Germline V gives CDR1 MNHEY, CDR2 SVGAGI. Trimming shortened V by 2 bases and J by 7 bases, and 14 bases separated the two germline ends. CDR3 loop: CASSYLQGSSGYTF. CDR3 nucleotides: TGTGCCAGCAGTTACCTACAGGGAAGTTCTGGCTACACCTTC.

J is TRBJ2-7 and V is TRBV7-2, with 10 bases lining up with TRBD2. The CDR3 totals 15 residues. Germline V gene lookup returns CDR1 SGHTA and CDR2 FQGNSA. Losses at the gene ends were 5 bases for V and 2 bases for J; bases not matched to a gene: 6. CDR3 sequence reads: CASSPRAGGPYEQYF. CDR3 bases: TGTGCCAGCAGCCCTAGAGCGGGAGGGCCCTACGAGCAGTACTTC.

V is TRBV11-2 and J is TRBJ2-7, with TRBD2 as a possible D gene (5 bases). The germline V gene has CDR1 SGHAT and CDR2 FQNNGV. The CDR3 consists of 14 residues. The V gene lost 1 base and the J gene lost 5 bases, with 12 bases spanning the gap. The CDR3 sequence: CASSLVVFGDEQYF. The CDR3 DNA follows: TGTGCCAGCAGCTTAGTCGTGTTCGGGGACGAGCAGTACTTC.

The chain has TRBV6-6 and TRBJ2-7; either TRBD1 or TRBD2 may fit D (5 bases each). Per germline, CDR1 MNHNY and CDR2 SVGAGI (reference sequence). The length of the CDR3 is 14 residues. Trimming removed 6 bases at V and 4 bases at J, with 16 bases between. CDR3: CASSQLPGPYEQYF. In nucleotides, the CDR3 is TGTGCCAGCAGCCAGCTTCCGGGACCTTACGAGCAGTACTTC.

This clone was seen just once. V usage is TRBV19 and J usage is TRBJ1-5, with a weak D call TRBD1 (5 bases). Trimming shortened V by 3 bases and J by 5 bases, and 14 bases separated the two germline ends. CDR1 LNHDA and CDR2 SQIVND come from the germline V gene (reference sequence). The CDR3 consists of 15 residues. This CDR3 reads CASSIGAGQDQPQHF. The CDR3 DNA follows: TGTGCCAGTAGTATCGGGGCAGGGCAGGATCAGCCCCAGCATTTT.

The chain combines TRBV18 with TRBJ2-4; 12 bases line up with TRBD1. Germline V gene sequence: CDR1 KGHSH, CDR2 LQKENI. Unmatched junction bases numbered 6, after V lost 0 bases and J lost 6 bases. The CDR3 spans 17 residues. The CDR3 loop reads CASSPPLGQGALNIQYF. In DNA form, the CDR3 reads TGTGCCAGCTCACCACCGTTGGGACAGGGGGCCCTAAACATTCAGTACTTC. Full variable domain (rest looked up from reference TRBV18 and TRBJ2-4): NAGVMQNPRHLVRRRGQEARLRCSPMKGHSHVYWYRQLPEEGLKFMVYLQKENIIDESGMPKERFSAEFPKEGPSILRIQQVVRGDSAAYFCASSPPLGQGALNIQYFGAGTRLSVL.

J is TRBJ1-1 and V is TRBV4-3; D call uncertain. Trimming took off 1 base at V and 2 bases at J, with 2 bases between the two ends. Per the germline V gene, CDR1 is LGHNA and CDR2 is YSLEER. The CDR3 has 12 residues. The CDR3 is CASSQGNTEAFF. DNA of the CDR3: TGCGCCAGCAGCCAAGGAAACACTGAAGCTTTCTTT.

V gene TRBV4-3 combines with J gene TRBJ1-4; D possibly corresponds to TRBD1 (6 bases). In germline, CDR1 is LGHNA, CDR2 YSLEER. V was pared by 0 bases and J by 4 bases, with 18 bases between. The CDR3 loop spans 18 amino acids. CDR3: CASSQDNVIGQLNEKLFF. In DNA, the CDR3 is TGCGCCAGCAGCCAAGATAACGTCATTGGACAGCTTAATGAAAAACTGTTTTTT.

The chain is built from TRBV5-4 and TRBJ2-1, with TRBD2 identical over 10 bases. The V segment lost 4 bases and the J segment 4 bases; nucleotides outside the gene matches: 5. Germline CDR1 reads SGHNT; CDR2 reads YYREEE (reference sequence). The CDR3 sequence is 15 residues long. The chain's CDR3 is CASSLGTSDYNEQFF. The CDR3, as DNA: TGTGCCAGCAGCCTAGGGACTAGCGATTACAATGAGCAGTTCTTC.

This clone was observed a handful of times. DNA of the CDR3: TGTGCCAGCAGCCAACAGACATTGAACACTGAAGCTTTCTTT. Amino acids: CASSQQTLNTEAFF. This rearrangement joins TRBV7-9 to TRBJ1-1; D ambiguous. Germline CDR1 is SEHNR and CDR2 is FQNEAQ (reference sequence). This CDR3 comprises 14 residues. V dropped 5 bases and J dropped 0 bases, with 10 bases sitting between them.

The genes are TRBV28 and TRBJ2-3; D is uncertain. V was pared by 8 bases and J by 2 bases, with 5 bases between. The CDR3 totals 11 residues. Germline V CDR1 and CDR2: MDHEN, SYDVKM. CDR3: CASAVTDTQYF. The CDR3 nucleotides are TGTGCCAGCGCAGTCACAGATACGCAGTATTTT.